This is a list of T cell receptor beta chains from one sample in a study of identical twins. Using its own MiXCR run on the 5' RACE reads, TCRdb lists one record per CDR3 protein. Of about 190,000 distinct CDR3 sequences listed, 15% are singletons. The sample was also reused in another study, on T cells expressing NK-cell markers.

The sample was CD8+ T cells sorted from blood. All receptors derive from a woman aged 18-29 years in good health. CDR3s include the opening cysteine and the closing phenylalanine or tryptophan. D genes are given only for firm matches. Not every row has a clone size; where given, it reads once, few, many or a size class.

d_call: NA
clone_size: few
v_call: TRBV29-1
j_call: TRBJ2-2
cdr3_nt: TGCAGCGTTAGGGACGGGAACACCGGGGAGCTGTTTTTT
cdr3_aa: CSVRDGNTGELFF

d_call: TRBD2
clone_size: NA
v_call: TRBV3-1
j_call: TRBJ2-5
cdr3_nt: TGTGCCAGCAGCCAAGAAGAGCGGGGGCCCCAAGAGACCCAGTACTTC
cdr3_aa: CASSQEERGPQETQYF

d_call: TRBD2
clone_size: NA
v_call: TRBV27
j_call: TRBJ2-7
cdr3_nt: TGTGCCAGCAGTTTCCTTTCTCCTAGCGGGACCTCCTACGAGCAGTACTTC
cdr3_aa: CASSFLSPSGTSYEQYF

d_call: NA
clone_size: few
v_call: TRBV9
j_call: TRBJ1-2
cdr3_nt: TGTGCCAGCAGCGTAGCTATAGCCCTTATTAACTATGGCTACACCTTC
cdr3_aa: CASSVAIALINYGYTF

d_call: NA
clone_size: NA
v_call: TRBV11-3
j_call: TRBJ1-1
cdr3_nt: TGTGCCAGCAGCTTTTCCGGGGCCCTGGGCACTGAAGCTTTCTTT
cdr3_aa: CASSFSGALGTEAFF

d_call: NA
clone_size: NA
v_call: TRBV29-1
j_call: TRBJ2-7
cdr3_nt: TGCAGCTTTGAGGGCGATTCACCTTACGAGCAGTACTTC
cdr3_aa: CSFEGDSPYEQYF

d_call: NA
clone_size: few
v_call: TRBV30
j_call: TRBJ1-5
cdr3_nt: TGTGCCTGGAGTCCAAGAGGGAATCAGCCCCAGCATTTT
cdr3_aa: CAWSPRGNQPQHF

d_call: NA
clone_size: NA
v_call: TRBV4-1
j_call: TRBJ2-7
cdr3_nt: TGCGCCAGCAGCCAAGAGAGGGGGGGTTACGAGCAGTACTTC
cdr3_aa: CASSQERGGYEQYF

d_call: TRBD1
clone_size: NA
v_call: TRBV28
j_call: TRBJ1-2
cdr3_nt: TGTGCCAGCAGTTTGGTAGGGGACAGGGGGCCGGATGGGAATGGCTACACCTTC
cdr3_aa: CASSLVGDRGPDGNGYTF

d_call: NA
clone_size: NA
v_call: TRBV27
j_call: TRBJ2-7
cdr3_nt: TGTGCCACAGGGAGTGCATACGAGCAGTACTTC
cdr3_aa: CATGSAYEQYF

d_call: NA
clone_size: NA
v_call: TRBV11-2
j_call: TRBJ1-6
cdr3_nt: TGTGCCAGCAGCTTAGGAGGGGGGCCTAAATCACCCCTCCACTTT
cdr3_aa: CASSLGGGPKSPLHF

d_call: NA
clone_size: NA
v_call: TRBV30
j_call: TRBJ2-2
cdr3_nt: TGTGCCTGGAGTGTCGGGTCCCCCGGGGAGCTGTTTTTT
cdr3_aa: CAWSVGSPGELFF

d_call: TRBD1
clone_size: few
v_call: TRBV27
j_call: TRBJ2-1
cdr3_nt: TGTGCCAGCAGTTCCCTTTATGGATCGACAGGGGCTGGCGAGCAGTTCTTC
cdr3_aa: CASSSLYGSTGAGEQFF

d_call: NA
clone_size: NA
v_call: TRBV9
j_call: TRBJ2-3
cdr3_nt: TGTGCCAGCAGCTTGGGGACATTTGGAACAGATACGCAGTATTTT
cdr3_aa: CASSLGTFGTDTQYF

d_call: NA
clone_size: few
v_call: TRBV7-9
j_call: TRBJ2-7
cdr3_nt: TGTGCCAGCAGCTTAACCGAGCAGTACTTC
cdr3_aa: CASSLTEQYF

d_call: NA
clone_size: NA
v_call: TRBV7-9
j_call: TRBJ2-1
cdr3_nt: TGTGCCAGCAGTCCGACAGGCCCAAACAATGAGCAGTTCTTC
cdr3_aa: CASSPTGPNNEQFF

d_call: TRBD1
clone_size: NA
v_call: TRBV29-1
j_call: TRBJ2-7
cdr3_nt: TGCAGCGTTGAAGATCTGGGACAGGGGGGAGAGCAGTACTTC
cdr3_aa: CSVEDLGQGGEQYF

d_call: TRBD1
clone_size: few
v_call: TRBV12-3/TRBV12-4
j_call: TRBJ2-7
cdr3_nt: TGTGCCAGCAGTTCGGGACAGCCCTACGAGCAGTACTTC
cdr3_aa: CASSSGQPYEQYF

d_call: NA
clone_size: few
v_call: TRBV12-3/TRBV12-4
j_call: TRBJ2-1
cdr3_nt: TGTGCCAGCAGTCACCCATTCAATGAGCAGTTCTTC
cdr3_aa: CASSHPFNEQFF

d_call: NA
clone_size: few
v_call: TRBV11-2
j_call: TRBJ2-1
cdr3_nt: TGTGCCAGCAGCTTAGGATCCGGGGGTGGGCAGTTCTTC
cdr3_aa: CASSLGSGGGQFF

d_call: NA
clone_size: NA
v_call: TRBV4-3
j_call: TRBJ2-2
cdr3_nt: TGCGCCAGCAGCCAAATAATCTCTACAGCCAATTCGAACACCGGGGAGCTGTTTTTT
cdr3_aa: CASSQIISTANSNTGELFF

d_call: NA
clone_size: few
v_call: TRBV12-3/TRBV12-4
j_call: TRBJ1-1
cdr3_nt: TGTGCCAGCAGTCCTGACCGTGGGGATGACACTGAAGCTTTCTTT
cdr3_aa: CASSPDRGDDTEAFF

d_call: NA
clone_size: few
v_call: TRBV29-1
j_call: TRBJ1-2
cdr3_nt: TGCAGCGTTGAGGACCAGGGCTCTGGAGGCTACACCTTC
cdr3_aa: CSVEDQGSGGYTF

d_call: NA
clone_size: NA
v_call: TRBV7-2
j_call: TRBJ2-1
cdr3_nt: TGTGCCAGCAGCTTAGTCAGGGGGGGATACAATGAGCAGTTCTTC
cdr3_aa: CASSLVRGGYNEQFF

d_call: NA
clone_size: NA
v_call: TRBV5-4
j_call: TRBJ2-7
cdr3_nt: TGTGCCAGCAGCTTGGACCCTACAGGGAGCTACGAGCAGTACTTC
cdr3_aa: CASSLDPTGSYEQYF

d_call: NA
clone_size: NA
v_call: TRBV7-3
j_call: TRBJ1-1
cdr3_nt: TGTGCCAGCAGCTCGACCGGGGTAGGTGAAGCTTTCTTT
cdr3_aa: CASSSTGVGEAFF

d_call: TRBD2
clone_size: many
v_call: TRBV14
j_call: TRBJ2-7
cdr3_nt: TGTGCCAGCAGCCATGCTGGACTAGTAGCCGAGCAGTACTTC
cdr3_aa: CASSHAGLVAEQYF

d_call: NA
clone_size: NA
v_call: TRBV10-3
j_call: TRBJ2-3
cdr3_nt: TGTGCCATCAGGAGGGGGGATACGCAGTATTTT
cdr3_aa: CAIRRGDTQYF

d_call: NA
clone_size: NA
v_call: TRBV9
j_call: TRBJ2-7
cdr3_nt: TGTGCCAGCAGCGTAGATCGGGGAGACGAGCAGTACTTC
cdr3_aa: CASSVDRGDEQYF

d_call: NA
clone_size: NA
v_call: TRBV12-3/TRBV12-4
j_call: TRBJ2-3
cdr3_nt: TGTGCCAGCAGTCCGTCGTCAGCGACCTATGGTGATACGCAGTATTTT
cdr3_aa: CASSPSSATYGDTQYF

d_call: TRBD1
clone_size: few
v_call: TRBV20-1
j_call: TRBJ2-7
cdr3_nt: TGCAGTGCTAGAGGCCGGGACAGGGTCTCCTACGAGCAGTACTTC
cdr3_aa: CSARGRDRVSYEQYF

d_call: NA
clone_size: NA
v_call: TRBV25-1
j_call: TRBJ2-3
cdr3_nt: TGTGCCAGCAGTGAATGGCGGCTGGGGGATACGCAGTATTTT
cdr3_aa: CASSEWRLGDTQYF

d_call: TRBD2
clone_size: few
v_call: TRBV27
j_call: TRBJ2-1
cdr3_nt: TGTGCCAGCAGTGGGGGACTAGCCTACAATGAGCAGTTCTTC
cdr3_aa: CASSGGLAYNEQFF

d_call: NA
clone_size: many
v_call: TRBV12-3/TRBV12-4
j_call: TRBJ2-5
cdr3_nt: TGTGCCAGCAGTTTAGTGGAGACCCAGTACTTC
cdr3_aa: CASSLVETQYF

d_call: NA
clone_size: few
v_call: TRBV20-1
j_call: TRBJ2-7
cdr3_nt: TGCAGTGCGGTATGGGACGGAGCCTACGAGCAGTACTTC
cdr3_aa: CSAVWDGAYEQYF